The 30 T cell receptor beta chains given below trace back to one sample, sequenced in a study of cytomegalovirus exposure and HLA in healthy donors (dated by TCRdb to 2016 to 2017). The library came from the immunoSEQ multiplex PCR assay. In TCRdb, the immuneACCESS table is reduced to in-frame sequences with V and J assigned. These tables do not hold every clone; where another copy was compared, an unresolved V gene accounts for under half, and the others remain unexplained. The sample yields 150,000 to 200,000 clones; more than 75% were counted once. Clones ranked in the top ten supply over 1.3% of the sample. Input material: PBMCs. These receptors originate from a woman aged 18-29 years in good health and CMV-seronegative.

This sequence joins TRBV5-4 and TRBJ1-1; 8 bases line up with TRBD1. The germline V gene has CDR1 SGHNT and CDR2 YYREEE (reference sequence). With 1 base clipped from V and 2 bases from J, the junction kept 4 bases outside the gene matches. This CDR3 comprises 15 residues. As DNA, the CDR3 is TGTGCCAGCAGCTTGCCCAGGGGGCGCAACACTGAAGCTTTCTTT. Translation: CASSLPRGRNTEAFF.

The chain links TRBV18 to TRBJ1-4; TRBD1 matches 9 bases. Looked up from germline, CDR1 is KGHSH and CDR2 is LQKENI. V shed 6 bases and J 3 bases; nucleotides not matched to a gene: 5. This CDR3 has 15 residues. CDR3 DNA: TGTGCCAGCTCTCCCGGACAGGGGTCTAATGAAAAACTGTTTTTT. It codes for CASSPGQGSNEKLFF.

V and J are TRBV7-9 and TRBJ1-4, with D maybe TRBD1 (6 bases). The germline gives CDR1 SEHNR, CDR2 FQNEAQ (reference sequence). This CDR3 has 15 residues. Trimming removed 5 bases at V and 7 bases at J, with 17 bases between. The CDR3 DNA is TGTGCCAGCAGCCCCGGTATGGGGGCGCGTGAAAAACTGTTTTTT. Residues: CASSPGMGAREKLFF.

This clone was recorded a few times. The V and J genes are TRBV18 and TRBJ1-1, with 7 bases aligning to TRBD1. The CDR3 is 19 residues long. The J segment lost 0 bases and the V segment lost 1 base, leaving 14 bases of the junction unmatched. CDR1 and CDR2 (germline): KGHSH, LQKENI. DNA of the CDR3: TGTGCCAGCTCACCACTCGACAGGGCCGGGGGAGCGATGAACACTGAAGCTTTCTTT. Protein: CASSPLDRAGGAMNTEAFF.

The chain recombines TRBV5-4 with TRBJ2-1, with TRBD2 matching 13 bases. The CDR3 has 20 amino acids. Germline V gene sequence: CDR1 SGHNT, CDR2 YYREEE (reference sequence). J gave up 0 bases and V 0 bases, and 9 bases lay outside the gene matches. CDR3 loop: CASSLDRTSGGKSSYNEQFF. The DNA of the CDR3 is TGTGCCAGCAGCTTGGACCGGACTAGCGGGGGCAAAAGCTCCTACAATGAGCAGTTCTTC.

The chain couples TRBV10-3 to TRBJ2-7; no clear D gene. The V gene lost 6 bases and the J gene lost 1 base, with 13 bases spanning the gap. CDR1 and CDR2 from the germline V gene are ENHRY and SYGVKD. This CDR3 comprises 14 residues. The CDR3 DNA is TGTGCCATCAGCAACCTCGATCGGTCCTACGAGCAGTACTTC. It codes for CAISNLDRSYEQYF.

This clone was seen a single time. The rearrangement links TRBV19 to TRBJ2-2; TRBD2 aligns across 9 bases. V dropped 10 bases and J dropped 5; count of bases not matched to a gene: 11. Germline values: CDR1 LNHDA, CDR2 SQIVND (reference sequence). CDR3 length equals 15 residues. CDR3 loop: CATQEAGGPTGELFF. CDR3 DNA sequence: TGTGCCACCCAAGAGGCGGGAGGGCCGACCGGGGAGCTGTTTTTT.

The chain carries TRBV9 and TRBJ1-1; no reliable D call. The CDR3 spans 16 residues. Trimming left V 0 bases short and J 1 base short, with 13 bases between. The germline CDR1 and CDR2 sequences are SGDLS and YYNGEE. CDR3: CASSVETRLGNTEAFF. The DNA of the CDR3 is TGTGCCAGCAGCGTAGAGACAAGACTAGGGAACACTGAAGCTTTCTTT.

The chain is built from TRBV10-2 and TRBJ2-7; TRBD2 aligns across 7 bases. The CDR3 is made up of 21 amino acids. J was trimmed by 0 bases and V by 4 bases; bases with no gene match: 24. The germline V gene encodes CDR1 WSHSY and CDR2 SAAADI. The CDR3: CASSVLGVVVAGVRRSYEQYF. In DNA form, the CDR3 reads TGCGCCAGCAGTGTTTTGGGGGTTGTCGTAGCGGGCGTCCGCCGCTCCTACGAGCAGTACTTC.

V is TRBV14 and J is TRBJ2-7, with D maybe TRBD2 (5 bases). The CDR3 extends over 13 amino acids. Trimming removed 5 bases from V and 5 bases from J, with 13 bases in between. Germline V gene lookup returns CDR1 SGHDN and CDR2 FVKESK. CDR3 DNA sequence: TGTGCCAGCAGCAATACGGACTGGAACGAGCAGTACTTC. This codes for CASSNTDWNEQYF.

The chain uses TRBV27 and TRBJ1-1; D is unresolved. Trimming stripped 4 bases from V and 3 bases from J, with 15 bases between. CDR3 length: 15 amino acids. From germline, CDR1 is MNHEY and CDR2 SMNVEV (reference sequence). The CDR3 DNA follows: TGTGCCAGCAGTTCCTTCTATCGATCGGACACTGAAGCTTTCTTT. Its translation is CASSSFYRSDTEAFF.

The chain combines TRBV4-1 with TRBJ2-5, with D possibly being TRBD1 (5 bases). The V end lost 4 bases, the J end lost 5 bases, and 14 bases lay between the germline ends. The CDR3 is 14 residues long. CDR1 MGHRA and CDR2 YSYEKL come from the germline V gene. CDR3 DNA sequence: TGCGCCAGCAGCCCTCAGGGATTACGGGAGACCCAGTACTTC. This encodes CASSPQGLRETQYF.

The CDR3 sequence: CASSYNYEQYF. CDR3 in DNA: TGTGCCAGCAGTTATAATTACGAGCAGTACTTC. The rearrangement joins TRBV6-5 to TRBJ2-7; D call uncertain. Germline assignment: CDR1 MNHEY and CDR2 SVGAGI. The CDR3 spans 11 residues. The V and J ends lost 3 bases and 4 bases respectively, with 4 bases between them.

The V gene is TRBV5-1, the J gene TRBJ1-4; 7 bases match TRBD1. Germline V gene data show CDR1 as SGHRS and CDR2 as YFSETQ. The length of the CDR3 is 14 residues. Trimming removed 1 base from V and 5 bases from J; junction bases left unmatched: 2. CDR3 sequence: CASSLLRGNEKLFF. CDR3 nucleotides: TGCGCCAGCAGCTTGCTCAGGGGGAATGAAAAACTGTTTTTT.

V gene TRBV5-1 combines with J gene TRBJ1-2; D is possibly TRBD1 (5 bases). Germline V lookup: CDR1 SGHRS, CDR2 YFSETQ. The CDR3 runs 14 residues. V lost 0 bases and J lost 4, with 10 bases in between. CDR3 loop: CASSLGQGPYGYTF. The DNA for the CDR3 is TGCGCCAGCAGCTTGGGGCAGGGTCCCTATGGCTACACCTTC.

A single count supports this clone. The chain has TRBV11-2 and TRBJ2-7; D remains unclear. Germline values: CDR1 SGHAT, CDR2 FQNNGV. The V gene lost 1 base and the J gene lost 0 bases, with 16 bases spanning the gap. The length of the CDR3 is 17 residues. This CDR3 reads CASSLVSLRGSSYEQYF. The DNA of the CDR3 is TGTGCCAGCAGCTTAGTTAGTTTGCGCGGAAGCTCCTACGAGCAGTACTTC.

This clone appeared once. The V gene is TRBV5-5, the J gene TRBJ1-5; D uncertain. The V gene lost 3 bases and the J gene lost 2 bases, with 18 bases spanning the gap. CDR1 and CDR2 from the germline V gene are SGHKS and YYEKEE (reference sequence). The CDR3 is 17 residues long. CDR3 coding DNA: TGTGCCAGCAGCTACCTATCTGCGACTGCTGGCAATCAGCCCCAGCATTTT. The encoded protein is CASSYLSATAGNQPQHF.

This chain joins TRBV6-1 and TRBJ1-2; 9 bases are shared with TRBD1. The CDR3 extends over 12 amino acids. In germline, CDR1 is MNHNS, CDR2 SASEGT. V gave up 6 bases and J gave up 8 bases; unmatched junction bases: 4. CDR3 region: CASRATGGGYTF. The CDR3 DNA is TGTGCCAGCAGGGCGACAGGGGGAGGCTACACCTTC.

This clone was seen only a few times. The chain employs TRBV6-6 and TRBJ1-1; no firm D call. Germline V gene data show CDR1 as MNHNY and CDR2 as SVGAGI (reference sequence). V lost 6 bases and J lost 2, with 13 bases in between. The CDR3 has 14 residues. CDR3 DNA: TGTGCCAGCAGACAACGGTACAGAAACACTGAAGCTTTCTTT. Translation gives CASRQRYRNTEAFF.

The chain's CDR3 is CASSKEDQDRGGHGYTF. The DNA for the CDR3 is TGTGCCAGCAGCAAAGAGGACCAGGACAGGGGGGGTCATGGCTACACCTTC. The V call is TRBV21-1, the J call TRBJ1-2; TRBD1 was called by the table and not checked on the DNA. TRBV21-1 is classified as a pseudogene. The CDR3 is made up of 17 amino acids.

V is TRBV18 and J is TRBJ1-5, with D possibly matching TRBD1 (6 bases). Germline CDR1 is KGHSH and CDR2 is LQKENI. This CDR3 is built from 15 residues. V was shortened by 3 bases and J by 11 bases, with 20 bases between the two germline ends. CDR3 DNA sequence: TGTGCCAGCTCACCCGGACAGCCAAAAGGGATAGCCCAGCATTTT. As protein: CASSPGQPKGIAQHF.

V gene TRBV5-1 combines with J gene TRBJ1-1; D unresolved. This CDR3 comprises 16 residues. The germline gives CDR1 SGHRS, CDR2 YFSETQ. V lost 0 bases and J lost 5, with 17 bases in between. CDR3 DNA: TGCGCCAGCAGCTTGGAGTTTTCAGGTGTGTCGACTGAAGCTTTCTTT. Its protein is CASSLEFSGVSTEAFF.

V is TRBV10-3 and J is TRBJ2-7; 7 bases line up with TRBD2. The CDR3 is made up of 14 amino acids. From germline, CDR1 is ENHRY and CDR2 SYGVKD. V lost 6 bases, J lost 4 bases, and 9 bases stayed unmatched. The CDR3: CAIRRGVGSYEQYF. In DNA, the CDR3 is TGTGCCATCAGACGGGGGGTTGGCTCTTACGAGCAGTACTTC.

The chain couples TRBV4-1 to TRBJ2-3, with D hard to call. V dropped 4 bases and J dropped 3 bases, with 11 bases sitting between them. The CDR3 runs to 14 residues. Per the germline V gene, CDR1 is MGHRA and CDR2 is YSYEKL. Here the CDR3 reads CASSRDDFTDTQYF. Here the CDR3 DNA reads TGCGCCAGCAGCCGAGACGACTTTACAGATACGCAGTATTTT.

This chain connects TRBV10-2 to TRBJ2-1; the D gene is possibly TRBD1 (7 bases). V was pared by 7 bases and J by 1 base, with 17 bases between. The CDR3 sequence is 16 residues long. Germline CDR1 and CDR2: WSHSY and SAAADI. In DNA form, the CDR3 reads TGCGCCAGCACTAAGGCGGCAGGGGGGTCCTACAATGAGCAGTTCTTC. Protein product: CASTKAAGGSYNEQFF.

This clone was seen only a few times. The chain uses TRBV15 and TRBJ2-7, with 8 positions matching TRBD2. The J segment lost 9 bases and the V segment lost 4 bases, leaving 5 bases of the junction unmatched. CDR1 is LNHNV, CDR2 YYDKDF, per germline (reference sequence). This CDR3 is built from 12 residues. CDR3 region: CATSIGLAPQYF. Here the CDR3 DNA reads TGTGCCACCAGCATCGGACTAGCCCCGCAGTACTTC.

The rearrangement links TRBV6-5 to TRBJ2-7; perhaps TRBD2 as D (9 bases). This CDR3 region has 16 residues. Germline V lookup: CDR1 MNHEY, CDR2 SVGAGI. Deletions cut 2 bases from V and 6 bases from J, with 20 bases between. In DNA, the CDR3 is TGTGCCAGCAGTTACGCTAGCGGGACAGGTAGAAGCGAGCAGTACTTC. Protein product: CASSYASGTGRSEQYF.

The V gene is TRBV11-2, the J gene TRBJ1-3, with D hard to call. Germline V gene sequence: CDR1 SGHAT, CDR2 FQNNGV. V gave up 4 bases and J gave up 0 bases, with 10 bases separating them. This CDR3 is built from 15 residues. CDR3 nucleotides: TGTGCCAGCAGCTCCAGACTTCTCTCTGGAAACACCATATATTTT. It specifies CASSSRLLSGNTIYF.

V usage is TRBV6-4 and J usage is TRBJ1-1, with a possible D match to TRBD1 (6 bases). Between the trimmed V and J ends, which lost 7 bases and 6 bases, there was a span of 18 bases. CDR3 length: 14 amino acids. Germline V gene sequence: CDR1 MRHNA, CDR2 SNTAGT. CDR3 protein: CASKITGLVAEAFF. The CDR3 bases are TGTGCCAGCAAAATTACAGGGTTGGTCGCTGAAGCTTTCTTT.

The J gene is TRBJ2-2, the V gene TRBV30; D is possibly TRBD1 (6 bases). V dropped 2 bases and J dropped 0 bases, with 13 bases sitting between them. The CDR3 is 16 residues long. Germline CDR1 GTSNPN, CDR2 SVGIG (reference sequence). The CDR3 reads CAWSHLGQSNTGELFF. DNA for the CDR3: TGTGCCTGGAGTCATTTAGGACAGTCGAACACCGGGGAGCTGTTTTTT.